This T cell receptor (beta chain) was recovered during a study of identical twins. Study findings and constraints: Out-of-frame alpha sequences common to twins exhibited a surplus of low generation probability. The more abundant beta clonotypes in cord blood had fewer insertions, and memory repertoires did not show this.

Looked up from germline, CDR1 is MGHDK and CDR2 is SYGVNS. The V and J ends lost 2 bases and 3 bases respectively, with 5 bases between them. CDR3 length equals 13 residues. Comments on this clonotype: The antigen is undetermined.

Template switching introduced a universal primer site, and the cDNA bore unique molecular identifiers. One entry per CDR3 protein results from TCRdb running MiXCR on the 5' RACE reads. The sample contains about 810,000 distinct CDR3 sequences, around 12% of which appear only once. Separately, the same data were catalogued under a study of yellow fever vaccine responses in identical twins. That paper notes: Reportedly, twins' vaccine T cell responses looked partly convergent and partly personalized.

This clonotype originated in a woman between 18 and 29 years old in good health. The chain is built from TRBV25-1 and TRBJ2-4; no clear D gene. The sample taken for sequencing was PBMCs. Here the CDR3 reads CASSEEGKNIQYF. For the CDR3, the DNA is TGTGCCAGCAGTGAAGAAGGCAAAAACATTCAGTACTTC. Combining the CDR3 with reference TRBV25-1 and TRBJ2-4 gives the whole variable domain EADIYQTPRYLVIGTGKKITLECSQTMGHDKMYWYQQDPGMELHLIHYSYGVNSTEKGDLSSESTVSRIRTEHFPLTLESARPSHTSQYLCASSEEGKNIQYFGAGTRLSVL.